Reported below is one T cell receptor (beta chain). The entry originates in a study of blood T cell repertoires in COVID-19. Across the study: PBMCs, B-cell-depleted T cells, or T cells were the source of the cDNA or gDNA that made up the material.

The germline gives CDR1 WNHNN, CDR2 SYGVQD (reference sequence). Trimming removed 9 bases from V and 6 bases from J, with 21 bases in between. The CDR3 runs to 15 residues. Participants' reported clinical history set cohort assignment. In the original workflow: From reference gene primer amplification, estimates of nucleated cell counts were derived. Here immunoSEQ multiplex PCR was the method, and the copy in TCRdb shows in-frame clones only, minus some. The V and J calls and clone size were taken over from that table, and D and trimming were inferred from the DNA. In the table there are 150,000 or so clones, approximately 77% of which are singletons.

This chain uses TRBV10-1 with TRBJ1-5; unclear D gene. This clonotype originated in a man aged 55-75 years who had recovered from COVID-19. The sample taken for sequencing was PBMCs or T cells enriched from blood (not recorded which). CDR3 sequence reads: CASEEDVMVLQPQHF. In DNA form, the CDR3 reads TGCGCCAGTGAGGAGGACGTAATGGTGCTTCAGCCCCAGCATTTT.